The 19 T cell receptor beta chains below were found in one sample sequenced in a study of Graves' ophthalmopathy and Graves' hyperthyroidism. Amplification from RNA transcripts yielded the TCR beta CDR3 regions. A first-round RT-PCR used HTBI primers, followed by a second-round multiplex PCR. In TCRdb, the multiplex PCR reads were re-called with MiXCR into one record per CDR3 protein. This sample has 300,000 to 350,000 distinct CDR3 sequences, with about 17% found just once. Material: peripheral blood. These TCRs come from an adult man with Graves' ophthalmopathy.

This clonotype was recorded many times. This chain uses TRBV4-1 with TRBJ2-7; D unclear. The V and J ends lost 3 bases and 2 bases respectively, with 20 bases between them. The CDR3 has 17 residues. Germline assignment: CDR1 MGHRA and CDR2 YSYEKL. CDR3 in DNA: TGCGCCAGCAGCCAGGGATTGTTCATGGCTGACACCTACGAGCAGTACTTC. Amino acid sequence: CASSQGLFMADTYEQYF.

The chain carries TRBV28 and TRBJ2-7; 14 positions agree with TRBD2. The CDR3 length is 15 residues. Germline CDR1 is MDHEN and CDR2 is SYDVKM. With 6 bases clipped from V and 3 bases from J, the junction kept 4 bases outside the gene matches. CDR3 sequence reads: CASRGLAGAFYEQYF. Here the CDR3 DNA reads TGTGCCAGCAGGGGACTAGCGGGGGCCTTCTACGAGCAGTACTTC.

Ten or more counts support this clonotype. The chain links TRBV12-3 or TRBV12-4 to TRBJ1-6; no definite D call. V was cut by 3 bases and J by 1 base, with 7 bases left in between. This CDR3 comprises 15 residues. The CDR3 region is CASSLGISYNSPLHF. As DNA, the CDR3 is TGTGCCAGCAGTTTGGGGATATCCTATAATTCACCCCTCCACTTT.

This clonotype was recorded at least ten times. The chain is built from TRBV20-1 and TRBJ2-4, with D possibly called TRBD1 or TRBD2 (5 bases each). This CDR3 is built from 15 residues. Germline lookup yields CDR1 DFQATT and CDR2 SNEGSKA (reference sequence). Trimming cost V 5 bases and J 2 bases, with 16 bases left between them. Here the CDR3 reads CSAGGAESPKNIQYF. Here the CDR3 DNA reads TGCAGTGCTGGGGGAGCGGAGTCACCCAAAAACATTCAGTACTTC.

This clonotype appeared a few times. The V gene is TRBV2, the J gene TRBJ1-2; D might be TRBD1 (5 bases). This CDR3 region has 13 residues. Germline V gene sequence: CDR1 SNHLY, CDR2 FYNNEI. V shed 3 bases and J shed 4 bases, with 9 bases lying between them. The CDR3 is CASSEGRFYGYTF. For the CDR3, the DNA is TGTGCCAGCAGTGAGGGGCGTTTCTATGGCTACACCTTC.

This clonotype was observed at least ten times. The J gene is TRBJ2-7, the V gene TRBV15, with unresolved D. The CDR3 is 17 amino acids. Germline values: CDR1 LNHNV, CDR2 YYDKDF (reference sequence). Trimming cost V 0 bases and J 3 bases, with 18 bases left between them. In nucleotides, the CDR3 is TGTGCCACCAGCAGAGATCTTCCTACCTACAAAAACTACGAGCAGTACTTC. Its protein is CATSRDLPTYKNYEQYF.

The V gene is TRBV3-1, the J gene TRBJ2-6; no clear D. V was cut by 1 base and J by 0 bases, with 13 bases left in between. This CDR3 region has 18 residues. Germline V lookup: CDR1 LGHDT, CDR2 YNNKEL (reference sequence). The CDR3 DNA reads as TGTGCCAGCAGCCAAGGACGAGCCCGGAGCTCTGGGGCCAACGTCCTGACTTTC. Encoded protein: CASSQGRARSSGANVLTF.

The table lists this clonotype with many counts. The chain recombines TRBV30 with TRBJ1-6; D uncertain. CDR1 is GTSNPN and CDR2 is SVGIG in the germline V gene (reference sequence). Trimming shortened V by 2 bases and J by 7 bases, and 9 bases separated the two germline ends. The CDR3 is 13 amino acids. CDR3 DNA: TGTGCCTGGAGTAACAGAAGGAATTCACCCCTCCACTTT. It translates to CAWSNRRNSPLHF.

The CDR3 reads CASSSDLTGEETQYF. The CDR3 nucleotides read TGTGCCAGCAGCTCGGACCTGACCGGGGAGGAGACCCAGTACTTC. This chain joins TRBV7-6 and TRBJ2-5; tentative D call: TRBD2 (5 bases). Trimming cost V 4 bases and J 5 bases, with 17 bases left between them. The CDR3 totals 15 residues. Per germline, CDR1 SGHVS and CDR2 FNYEAQ.

A remark on this clonotype: No conserved phenylalanine or tryptophan ends this CDR3, so it is likely a read error. The CDR3 nucleotides are TGTGTCACCAATCGAGCAGACAGCACCGGGGAGCTGTTTCTT. As protein: CVTNRADSTGELFL. V and J are TRBV24-1 and TRBJ2-2, with D perhaps TRBD1 (5 bases). Germline loops: CDR1 KGHDR, CDR2 SFDVKD. The CDR3 is made up of 14 amino acids.

The chain couples TRBV9 to TRBJ2-2; D is perhaps TRBD2 (6 bases). V lost 3 bases to trimming and J lost 3 bases, with 9 bases between them. This CDR3 comprises 14 residues. Germline CDR1 and CDR2: SGDLS and YYNGEE. In DNA, the CDR3 is TGTGCCAGCAGCGGGCGGGGACACACCGGGGAGCTGTTTTTT. Its translation: CASSGRGHTGELFF.

This clonotype was detected many times. This rearrangement joins TRBV20-1 to TRBJ1-5, with D uncertain. V was cut by 6 bases and J by 2 bases, with 11 bases left in between. The CDR3 contains 13 residues. CDR1 is DFQATT, CDR2 SNEGSKA, per germline (reference sequence). DNA for the CDR3: TGCAGTGCCCTTGGTACAGGCAATCAGCCCCAGCATTTT. As protein: CSALGTGNQPQHF.

This clonotype was observed once. The V and J genes are TRBV19 and TRBJ1-2; no clear D gene. Germline lookup yields CDR1 LNHDA and CDR2 SQIVND (reference sequence). The CDR3 is 15 amino acids. V lost 0 bases and J lost 7, with 15 bases in between. CDR3 DNA sequence: TGTGCCAGTAGTATAGATGGACGGTCCGGCACTGGCTACACCTTC. Translation gives CASSIDGRSGTGYTF.

Ten or more counts support this clonotype. The chain couples TRBV25-1 to TRBJ1-1, with a possible D match to TRBD1 (5 bases). V was pared by 4 bases and J by 7 bases, with 10 bases between. Germline values: CDR1 MGHDK, CDR2 SYGVNS. CDR3 length: 12 amino acids. This CDR3 reads CASSVRGGEAFF. CDR3 coding DNA: TGTGCCAGCAGTGTGAGGGGAGGTGAAGCTTTCTTT.

This clonotype was detected ten times or more. This rearrangement joins TRBV6-5 to TRBJ1-5; TRBD1 aligns across 7 bases. After removal of 0 bases from V and 0 bases from J, the junction contained 8 bases not matched to a gene. The CDR3 is made up of 18 amino acids. Per germline, CDR1 MNHEY and CDR2 SVGAGI. CDR3 coding DNA: TGTGCCAGCAGTTACTCCAAAGACAGGGCGGGTAGCAATCAGCCCCAGCATTTT. Translating it yields CASSYSKDRAGSNQPQHF.

Ten or more counts support this clonotype. CDR3 region: CSARVVGRANEQYF. Written as DNA, the CDR3 is TGCAGTGCTAGAGTCGTCGGCAGGGCTAACGAGCAGTACTTC. The chain has TRBV20-1 and TRBJ2-7; a weak D match, TRBD1 (5 bases). The germline CDR1 and CDR2 sequences are DFQATT and SNEGSKA (reference sequence). The CDR3 extends over 14 amino acids. With 1 base removed from V and 5 bases from J, the gap between germline ends came to 15 bases.

This clonotype came up a few times. This chain joins TRBV6-1 and TRBJ1-2, with no clear D. The CDR3 is made up of 14 amino acids. Germline V gives CDR1 MNHNS, CDR2 SASEGT. Trimming stripped 0 bases from V and 6 bases from J, with 11 bases between. The CDR3 region is CASSEALAVDGYTF. The CDR3 region has the DNA TGTGCCAGCAGTGAAGCGCTTGCGGTAGATGGCTACACCTTC.

This rearrangement joins TRBV7-3 to TRBJ2-5; 7 bases align to TRBD2. This CDR3 is 13 amino acids long. In germline, CDR1 is SGHTA, CDR2 FQGTGA. Trimming at V came to 4 bases and at J to 9 bases, leaving 8 bases not matched to a gene. CDR3 sequence: CASSYSPREAQYF. CDR3 DNA: TGTGCCAGCAGCTACAGCCCCCGGGAGGCCCAGTACTTC. Based on the CDR3 plus reference TRBV7-3 and TRBJ2-5, the full variable domain is GAGVSQTPSNKVTEKGKYVELRCDPISGHTALYWYRQSLGQGPEFLIYFQGTGAADDSGLPNDRFFAVRPEGSVSTLKIQRTERGDSAVYLCASSYSPREAQYFGPGTRLLVL.

This clonotype occurred many times. This sequence joins TRBV12-3 or TRBV12-4 and TRBJ1-1; the match to TRBD1 covers 7 bases. The CDR3 is 16 amino acids. The J segment lost 5 bases and the V segment lost 5 bases, leaving 14 bases of the junction unmatched. The CDR3 protein is CASSTGQLEKGTEAFF. The DNA for the CDR3 is TGTGCCAGCAGTACGGGACAGCTTGAGAAGGGGACTGAAGCTTTCTTT.